One and the same sample provided the 32 T cell receptor beta chains below, sequenced in a study of a mutant IDH1 vaccine in newly diagnosed glioma. These receptors are not linked to any known antigen. The time point here: week 11, during vaccination. A single vaccine dose contained 300 ug of mutant IDH1 20-mer peptide, and topical imiquimod was used with it. Here immunoSEQ multiplex PCR was the method, and the copy in TCRdb shows in-frame clones only, minus some. Here the sample spans 110,000 or so clones, 85% to 90% being singletons. This specimen was PBMCs, taken from a glioma patient whose treatment included an IDH1 peptide vaccine. The source of these receptors is a woman between 45 and 60 years old with glioma.

The chain carries TRBV7-3 and TRBJ2-2; 9 bases are shared with TRBD1. Germline loops: CDR1 SGHTA, CDR2 FQGTGA. The CDR3 length is 15 residues. V trimming: 5 bases; J trimming: 3 bases; junction bases outside the gene matches: 4. This CDR3 reads CASSVQGADTGELFF. The DNA of the CDR3 is TGTGCCAGCAGCGTACAGGGGGCCGACACCGGGGAGCTGTTTTTT. The full variable domain, completed using reference TRBV7-3 and TRBJ2-2, is GAGVSQTPSNKVTEKGKYVELRCDPISGHTALYWYRQSLGQGPEFLIYFQGTGAADDSGLPNDRFFAVRPEGSVSTLKIQRTERGDSAVYLCASSVQGADTGELFFGEGSRLTVL.

The J gene is TRBJ1-5, the V gene TRBV7-9; no clear D. V was clipped by 6 bases and J by 0 bases, with 12 bases between them. CDR3 length: 15 residues. Germline loops: CDR1 SEHNR, CDR2 FQNEAQ (reference sequence). CDR3 in DNA: TGTGCCAGCAGTTCGGACGGTTATAGCAATCAGCCCCAGCATTTT. This gives the protein CASSSDGYSNQPQHF.

This rearrangement joins TRBV15 to TRBJ2-5; D is perhaps TRBD2 (6 bases). This CDR3 has 16 amino acids. V lost 5 bases, J lost 4 bases, and 20 bases lay in between. Germline CDR1 and CDR2: LNHNV and YYDKDF (reference sequence). The CDR3 nucleotides are TGTGCCACCAGCCGGCCCCACGATGGGGGGAGAGAGACCCAGTACTTC. It encodes CATSRPHDGGRETQYF. Looking up the rest from reference TRBV15 and TRBJ2-5 gives the full variable domain: DAMVIQNPRYQVTQFGKPVTLSCSQTLNHNVMYWYQQKSSQAPKLLFHYYDKDFNNEADTPDNFQSRRPNTSFCFLDIRSPGLGDTAMYLCATSRPHDGGRETQYFGPGTRLLVL.

This chain joins TRBV2 and TRBJ1-5, with no clear D. This CDR3 comprises 15 residues. Trimming left V 2 bases short and J 0 bases short, with 8 bases between. The germline CDR1 and CDR2 sequences are SNHLY and FYNNEI. The CDR3 region has the DNA TGTGCCAGCAGTGAATGGACGGTTAGCAATCAGCCCCAGCATTTT. Residues: CASSEWTVSNQPQHF.

V usage is TRBV28 and J usage is TRBJ2-1; D possibly corresponds to TRBD2 (5 bases). CDR1 and CDR2 (germline): MDHEN, SYDVKM. Trimming stripped 1 base from V and 12 bases from J, with 13 bases between. The CDR3 is 13 amino acids. Here the CDR3 DNA reads TGTGCCAGCAGTTTATCGAGGGCACAGTCGCAGTTCTTC. This encodes CASSLSRAQSQFF.

CDR3 residues: CASSPWAVTSTDTQYF. The CDR3 bases are TGTGCCAGCAGTCCTTGGGCAGTCACCAGCACAGATACGCAGTATTTT. The chain carries TRBV28 and TRBJ2-3; no definite D call. Germline V lookup: CDR1 MDHEN, CDR2 SYDVKM. Trimming removed 5 bases from V and 0 bases from J, with 15 bases in between. The length of the CDR3 is 16 residues.

The chain carries TRBV13 and TRBJ2-1; unclear D gene. V was shortened by 0 bases and J by 9 bases, with 3 bases between the two germline ends. Germline CDR1 PRHDT, CDR2 FYEKMQ (reference sequence). The CDR3 has 11 amino acids. The CDR3 spells CASSLGGEQFF. The CDR3 DNA reads as TGTGCCAGCAGCTTAGGTGGTGAGCAGTTCTTC.

J is TRBJ2-1 and V is TRBV27, with D perhaps TRBD2 (6 bases). The CDR3 covers 16 residues. The V and J ends lost 8 bases and 0 bases respectively, with 17 bases between them. Germline V CDR1 and CDR2: MNHEY, SMNVEV (reference sequence). The CDR3 DNA sequence: TGTGCCAGCGGATGGGTAGCGGAGAGCTCCTACAATGAGCAGTTCTTC. Encoded protein: CASGWVAESSYNEQFF.

The rearrangement joins TRBV19 to TRBJ2-1; no clear D gene. The ends were cut back, 0 bases at V and 10 bases at J, with 10 bases in the middle. This CDR3 has 13 amino acids. CDR1 LNHDA and CDR2 SQIVND come from the germline V gene (reference sequence). CDR3 region: CASSIDQGKEQFF. The DNA of the CDR3 is TGTGCCAGTAGTATAGATCAAGGGAAGGAGCAGTTCTTC.

The chain uses TRBV4-2 and TRBJ2-5; no reliable D call. CDR1 LGHNA and CDR2 YNFKEQ come from the germline V gene. Trimming pared 0 bases from V and 1 base from J, leaving 9 bases between. The CDR3 is made up of 15 amino acids. The CDR3 sequence: CASSQERQAQETQYF. As DNA, the CDR3 is TGTGCCAGCAGCCAAGAAAGGCAGGCCCAAGAGACCCAGTACTTC.

The rearrangement joins TRBV6-1 to TRBJ1-1, with 10 bases aligning to TRBD1. The CDR3 totals 15 residues. Germline V gives CDR1 MNHNS, CDR2 SASEGT. Trimming removed 2 bases from V and 3 bases from J; junction bases left unmatched: 3. The CDR3 region is CASSETTGGYTEAFF. The CDR3 DNA reads TGTGCCAGCAGTGAAACGACAGGGGGCTACACTGAAGCTTTCTTT.

The V gene is TRBV18, the J gene TRBJ2-3; 13 nucleotides line up with TRBD2. The CDR3 length is 16 residues. V shed 2 bases, J shed 1 base, and the junction held 0 bases outside the gene matches. CDR1 is KGHSH, CDR2 LQKENI, per germline. The CDR3: CASSPGLAGGTDTQYF. CDR3 nucleotides: TGTGCCAGCTCACCAGGACTAGCGGGGGGCACAGATACGCAGTATTTT.

CDR3 coding DNA: TGTGCCAGCAGGCACCGGACAGCCACTAATGAAAAACTGTTTTTT. It codes for CASRHRTATNEKLFF. This rearrangement joins TRBV6-1 to TRBJ1-4, with a weak D call TRBD1 (6 bases). Germline V CDR1 and CDR2: MNHNS, SASEGT. V was trimmed by 6 bases and J by 2 bases, leaving 13 bases between them. The CDR3 consists of 15 residues.

The V call is TRBV14, the J call TRBJ2-6, with a weak D call TRBD1 (7 bases). V gave up 4 bases and J gave up 0 bases, with 10 bases separating them. The CDR3 totals 16 residues. Germline loops: CDR1 SGHDN, CDR2 FVKESK. CDR3 protein: CASSRGTVSGANVLTF. CDR3 DNA: TGTGCCAGCAGCCGCGGGACAGTCTCTGGGGCCAACGTCCTGACTTTC.

The genes are TRBV7-9 and TRBJ2-5; the match to TRBD2 covers 8 bases. The DNA end favors TRBJ2-7, so the J call may be wrong. Looked up from germline, CDR1 is SEHNR and CDR2 is FQNEAQ (reference sequence). This CDR3 comprises 14 residues. CDR3 nucleotides: TGTGCCAGCAGCGGTCCGGGACTAGACGGCGAGCAGTACTTC. Residues: CASSGPGLDGEQYF.

This rearrangement joins TRBV19 to TRBJ1-2, with a weak D call TRBD1 (6 bases). Germline V gives CDR1 LNHDA, CDR2 SQIVND (reference sequence). V lost 2 bases and J lost 4, with 11 bases in between. This CDR3 region has 14 residues. The CDR3 region has the DNA TGTGCCAGTAGTATAACCGACAGGCCCTATGGCTACACCTTC. Translation: CASSITDRPYGYTF.

The chain uses TRBV4-1 and TRBJ2-1, with TRBD1 matching over 7 bases. The CDR3 is 15 amino acids. After removal of 4 bases from V and 0 bases from J, the junction contained 3 bases not matched to a gene. Germline CDR1 reads MGHRA; CDR2 reads YSYEKL. CDR3 DNA: TGCGCCAGCAGCCGGGGGACAGTCTCCTACAATGAGCAGTTCTTC. Translated, it gives CASSRGTVSYNEQFF.

V usage is TRBV5-6 and J usage is TRBJ2-7; the match to TRBD1 covers 9 bases. Germline loops: CDR1 SGHDT, CDR2 YYEEEE. After removal of 4 bases from V and 2 bases from J, the junction contained 4 bases not matched to a gene. CDR3 length equals 14 residues. The CDR3, as DNA: TGTGCCAGCAGCGCCCGGGACAGGGCCTACGAGCAGTACTTC. Protein product: CASSARDRAYEQYF.

V and J are TRBV9 and TRBJ2-5; D is possibly TRBD1 (6 bases). V was clipped by 0 bases and J by 0 bases, with 12 bases between them. CDR3 size: 16 residues. The germline gives CDR1 SGDLS, CDR2 YYNGEE. CDR3 loop: CASSVGHGTYQETQYF. The CDR3, as DNA: TGTGCCAGCAGCGTAGGGCATGGGACATACCAAGAGACCCAGTACTTC.

The rearrangement joins TRBV15 to TRBJ1-1; D is unresolved. CDR1 is LNHNV and CDR2 is YYDKDF in the germline V gene (reference sequence). The CDR3 extends over 15 amino acids. V lost 2 bases and J 5 bases, leaving 15 bases between the germline ends. The CDR3 region has the DNA TGTGCCACCAGCAGACCGGACGAATACGGGACTGAAGCTTTCTTT. Its protein is CATSRPDEYGTEAFF.

The chain is built from TRBV5-8 and TRBJ2-1, with TRBD2 matching 7 bases. Germline-derived CDR1 and CDR2 are SGHTS and YDEGEE. The CDR3 covers 17 residues. J gave up 0 bases and V 5 bases, and 11 bases lay outside the gene matches. This chain's CDR3 is CASRGGSDLSSYNEQFF. Written as DNA, the CDR3 is TGTGCCAGCAGGGGGGGGTCCGACCTTAGCTCCTACAATGAGCAGTTCTTC.

The V call is TRBV7-8, the J call TRBJ2-5; TRBD2 matches 10 bases. There are 16 residues in the CDR3. Germline loops: CDR1 SGHVS, CDR2 FQNEAQ. The V and J ends lost 2 bases and 1 base, in that order; junction bases with no gene match: 4. CDR3 amino acids: CASSLLAGVRQETQYF. In DNA form, the CDR3 reads TGTGCCAGCAGCTTACTAGCGGGAGTCCGCCAAGAGACCCAGTACTTC.

CDR3 nucleotides: TGTGCCAGCAGTAGCGGGTCTTACCTACAAAGTCGGGCCAACGTCCTGACTTTC. It specifies CASSSGSYLQSRANVLTF. The V and J genes are TRBV2 and TRBJ2-6; D possibly corresponds to TRBD2 (6 bases). V was clipped by 5 bases and J by 5 bases, with 22 bases between them. Germline loops: CDR1 SNHLY, CDR2 FYNNEI. The CDR3 spans 18 residues.

CDR3 in amino acids: CASSSFEENTEAFF. CDR3 DNA: TGTGCCAGCAGCTCCTTTGAGGAGAACACTGAAGCTTTCTTT. The chain is built from TRBV7-9 and TRBJ1-1; D not certain. The CDR3 loop spans 14 amino acids. Between the trimmed V and J ends, which lost 4 bases and 1 base, there was a span of 10 bases. CDR1 SEHNR and CDR2 FQNEAQ come from the germline V gene (reference sequence).

The chain combines TRBV6-5 with TRBJ2-7; 7 bases agree with TRBD2. The CDR3 is 13 amino acids. The germline V gene encodes CDR1 MNHEY and CDR2 SVGAGI. V shed 4 bases and J 5 bases; nucleotides not matched to a gene: 5. The CDR3 nucleotides read TGTGCCAGCAGTTCGAGAGGGAGGGACGAGCAGTACTTC. Its translation is CASSSRGRDEQYF.

The CDR3: CASSSSGRGGSPLHF. The CDR3 DNA reads as TGTGCCAGCAGTTCCTCCGGCAGGGGTGGATCACCCCTCCACTTT. The rearrangement joins TRBV28 to TRBJ1-6; weak D call: TRBD1 (6 bases). The CDR3 is made up of 15 amino acids. The germline V gene has CDR1 MDHEN and CDR2 SYDVKM. The V end lost 4 bases, the J end lost 10 bases, and 17 bases lay between the germline ends. The whole variable domain, remainder taken from reference TRBV28 and TRBJ1-6, is DVKVTQSSRYLVKRTGEKVFLECVQDMDHENMFWYRQDPGLGLRLIYFSYDVKMKEKGDIPEGYSVSREKKERFSLILESASTNQTSMYLCASSSSGRGGSPLHFGNGTRLTVT.

The J gene is TRBJ2-1, the V gene TRBV5-1; TRBD2 is a possible D gene (6 bases). Germline-derived CDR1 and CDR2 are SGHRS and YFSETQ. The CDR3 extends over 11 amino acids. Between the trimmed V and J ends, which lost 9 bases and 4 bases, there was a span of 8 bases. The CDR3 nucleotides are TGCGCCACGGGGGATTACAATGAGCAGTTCTTC. This sequence encodes CATGDYNEQFF.

The chain carries TRBV29-1 and TRBJ2-7; 8 nucleotides match TRBD1. Germline CDR1 and CDR2: SQVTM and ANQGSEA. Trimming took 6 bases from V and 6 from J; bases not matched to a gene: 13. This CDR3 is 14 amino acids long. CDR3 loop: CSVGDGQGSSEQYF. The CDR3 DNA reads TGCAGCGTCGGAGACGGACAGGGCAGTTCCGAGCAGTACTTC.

This sequence joins TRBV19 and TRBJ2-1, with 9 bases matching TRBD2. V shed 8 bases and J 6 bases; nucleotides not matched to a gene: 8. This CDR3 region has 14 residues. CDR1 LNHDA and CDR2 SQIVND come from the germline V gene (reference sequence). CDR3 sequence: CASSRIAGVNEQFF. The CDR3 DNA reads as TGTGCCAGTTCGCGGATAGCGGGAGTCAATGAGCAGTTCTTC.

The V gene is TRBV9, the J gene TRBJ2-3, with 9 bases aligning to TRBD2. This CDR3 has 17 residues. CDR1 is SGDLS, CDR2 YYNGEE, per germline. After removal of 4 bases from V and 4 bases from J, the junction contained 13 bases not matched to a gene. CDR3 nucleotides: TGTGCCAGCAGCTCCTCCTTGGCGGGAGGGGGGCCAGATACGCAGTATTTT. The encoded protein is CASSSSLAGGGPDTQYF.

CDR3 protein: CAIRDGATEAFF. The CDR3 nucleotides are TGTGCCATCAGGGACGGAGCCACTGAAGCTTTCTTT. V and J are TRBV10-3 and TRBJ1-1, with no clear D. The CDR3 spans 12 residues. V lost 6 bases, J lost 4 bases, and 9 bases lay in between. Germline lookup yields CDR1 ENHRY and CDR2 SYGVKD.

The chain links TRBV2 to TRBJ1-2; TRBD1 is a possible D gene (6 bases). Per germline, CDR1 SNHLY and CDR2 FYNNEI. The length of the CDR3 is 13 residues. The V gene lost 5 bases and the J gene lost 2 bases, with 9 bases spanning the gap. Here the CDR3 reads CASSSGENYGYTF. As DNA, the CDR3 is TGTGCCAGCAGTTCAGGGGAGAACTATGGCTACACCTTC.